This T cell receptor (beta chain) emerged from a study of T cell changes during pregnancy in multiple sclerosis. The CDR3 contains 15 residues. V shed 6 bases, J shed 1 base, and the junction held 6 bases outside the gene matches. Germline CDR1 ENHRY, CDR2 SYGVKD. Some clones are missing from TCRdb's copy, which holds only in-frame ones; the method was immunoSEQ multiplex PCR. The sample lists tens of thousands of clones, about nine tenths occurring once. The genes are TRBV10-3 and TRBJ2-3; 8 nucleotides line up with TRBD1. This TCR was sampled from a female donor in good health, enrolled as a control in a pregnancy study. Sequences were derived from peripheral blood, sampled after pregnancy. The chain's CDR3 is CAISLGQGGTDTQYF. Here the CDR3 DNA reads TGTGCCATCAGCTTAGGACAGGGCGGCACAGATACGCAGTATTTT.